This TCR beta chain originates from a study of regulatory T cells in long-lasting Graves disease. Documented time point: newly diagnosed GD, antithyroid drugs for less than 3 months. After RNA was extracted from PBMCs, the TCR library was made from it. The CDR3 runs 15 residues. Germline V lookup: CDR1 SNHLY, CDR2 FYNNEI. V gave up 6 bases and J gave up 1 base, with 14 bases separating them. Arm-PCR with iRepertoire HTBI primers amplified the CDR3 regions for these TCR beta libraries. TCRdb processed the multiplex PCR reads anew with MiXCR; each CDR3 protein has one entry. The table shows just over 600,000 distinct CDR3 sequences, with 16% occurring only once. At least ten counts were recorded for this clonotype. This same sample was also part of a study on T cells in Graves' hyperthyroidism and ophthalmopathy. This second report adds: Most thyroid clonotypes expanded above 0.001 appeared in blood too.

This clonotype originated in a woman aged 25 to 39 with Graves disease. This rearrangement joins TRBV2 to TRBJ2-3, with D perhaps TRBD2 (5 bases). The sequencing used peripheral blood mononuclear cells (PBMCs), collected at new diagnosis, from a patient treated with antithyroid drugs. Written as DNA, the CDR3 is TGTGCCAGCAGCATGGACGGGATAGGCACAGATACGCAGTATTTT. Protein sequence: CASSMDGIGTDTQYF.